The T cell receptor beta chain described here comes from a study of blood T cell repertoires in COVID-19. The wider study: The United States, Italy and Spain were the sources of the acute and convalescent COVID-19 samples. Sources were T cells, B-cell-depleted T cells, or PBMCs; the material itself was cDNA or gDNA.

CDR1 is ENHRY and CDR2 is SYGVKD in the germline V gene. V gave up 4 bases and J gave up 6 bases; unmatched junction bases: 14. The CDR3 spans 16 residues. Original data processing: Amplifying reference gene primers gave estimates of nucleated cell counts. The method was immunoSEQ multiplex PCR; TCRdb's version includes in-frame clones alone and lacks a portion of them. The V and J calls and clone size were taken over from that table, and D and trimming were inferred from the DNA. The sample has 120,000 or so clones; around 80% are singletons. What was sequenced was peripheral blood. This sequence was found in a woman of 80 years or more with acute or convalescent COVID-19. This rearrangement joins TRBV10-3 to TRBJ2-7, with 8 bases matching TRBD1. Here the CDR3 reads CAISALGQGAVGEQYF. In nucleotides, the CDR3 is TGTGCCATCAGTGCACTGGGGCAGGGGGCCGTGGGCGAGCAGTACTTC.